What follows are 14 T cell receptor beta chains derived from one specimen sequenced in a study of T cell responses to AZD1222 COVID-19 vaccine. Only in-frame clones appear in the TCRdb table, and some are missing; sequencing was by immunoSEQ multiplex PCR. The table lists around 100,000 clones, roughly 89% of them singletons. Material: peripheral blood, obtained on day 0 of AZD1222 vaccination. The origin of the receptors is an adult in good health.

The rearrangement uses TRBV29-1 and TRBJ2-1; D is unclear. The germline V gene has CDR1 SQVTM and CDR2 ANQGSEA. CDR3 length: 12 residues. Trimming stripped 4 bases from V and 6 bases from J, with 10 bases between. The DNA of the CDR3 is TGCAGCGTTGTTCCAAATTCCAATGAGCAGTTCTTC. Translation: CSVVPNSNEQFF.

V usage is TRBV18 and J usage is TRBJ1-1, with unresolved D. Per the germline V gene, CDR1 is KGHSH and CDR2 is LQKENI. CDR3 length: 14 amino acids. V was clipped by 0 bases and J by 4 bases, with 9 bases between them. The CDR3 DNA sequence: TGTGCCAGCTCACCACCGATGGTTAGCACTGAAGCTTTCTTT. Amino acid sequence: CASSPPMVSTEAFF. The whole variable domain, remainder taken from reference TRBV18 and TRBJ1-1, is NAGVMQNPRHLVRRRGQEARLRCSPMKGHSHVYWYRQLPEEGLKFMVYLQKENIIDESGMPKERFSAEFPKEGPSILRIQQVVRGDSAAYFCASSPPMVSTEAFFGQGTRLTVV.

The V and J genes are TRBV24-1 and TRBJ2-7; D not resolved. With 9 bases removed from V and 7 bases from J, the gap between germline ends came to 18 bases. CDR3 size: 13 residues. From germline, CDR1 is KGHDR and CDR2 SFDVKD. This chain's CDR3 is CATSDPTIGEQYF. CDR3 sequence (DNA): TGTGCCACCTCCGACCCCACTATAGGGGAGCAGTACTTC.

The chain's CDR3 is CASSYDRIRGYTF. Here the CDR3 DNA reads TGTGCCAGCAGCTACGACAGAATTCGAGGCTACACCTTC. The V and J genes are TRBV6-5 and TRBJ1-2; D may be TRBD1 (5 bases). The germline V and J ends were trimmed by 6 bases and 8 bases, with 16 bases remaining between them. There are 13 residues in the CDR3. Germline V gene data show CDR1 as MNHEY and CDR2 as SVGAGI.

This chain uses TRBV3-1 (or the pseudogene TRBV3-2) with TRBJ1-1; no firm D call. The CDR3 consists of 12 residues. Germline CDR1 is LGHDT and CDR2 is YNNKEL (reference sequence). V was shortened by 6 bases and J by 0 bases, with 5 bases between the two germline ends. The CDR3 sequence: CASSQLNTEAFF. In nucleotides, the CDR3 is TGTGCCAGCAGTCAGTTGAACACTGAAGCTTTCTTT.

The chain is built from TRBV27 and TRBJ1-1; no clear D gene. V dropped 6 bases and J dropped 2 bases, with 7 bases sitting between them. This CDR3 has 12 amino acids. Germline V lookup: CDR1 MNHEY, CDR2 SMNVEV (reference sequence). In DNA, the CDR3 is TGTGCCAGCAGAAGACCAAACACTGAAGCTTTCTTT. Translated, it gives CASRRPNTEAFF.

The CDR3 protein is CASSLSGGSYNEQFF. CDR3 sequence (DNA): TGCGCCAGCAGCCTGAGCGGGGGGTCCTACAATGAGCAGTTCTTC. The J gene is TRBJ2-1, the V gene TRBV5-1, with 9 bases fitting TRBD2. CDR3 size: 15 residues. V lost 4 bases to trimming and J lost 1 base; unmatched junction nucleotides: 3. In germline, CDR1 is SGHRS, CDR2 YFSETQ.

The chain couples TRBV6-2 or TRBV6-3 to TRBJ2-2; 10 positions match TRBD2. Germline V lookup: CDR1 MNHEY, CDR2 SVGEGT. The CDR3 loop spans 15 amino acids. J gave up 3 bases and V 2 bases, and 0 bases lay outside the gene matches. CDR3 sequence (DNA): TGTGCCAGCAGTTACGGGACTAGCGACACCGGGGAGCTGTTTTTT. It yields the protein CASSYGTSDTGELFF.

The genes are TRBV5-1 and TRBJ2-2; D gene unclear. Germline CDR1 reads SGHRS; CDR2 reads YFSETQ. V was clipped by 0 bases and J by 3 bases, with 9 bases between them. The CDR3 has 15 amino acids. CDR3 region: CASSLGDTYTGELFF. CDR3 nucleotides: TGCGCCAGCAGCTTGGGTGACACCTACACCGGGGAGCTGTTTTTT. Combining the CDR3 with reference TRBV5-1 and TRBJ2-2 gives the whole variable domain KAGVTQTPRYLIKTRGQQVTLSCSPISGHRSVSWYQQTPGQGLQFLFEYFSETQRNKGNFPGRFSGRQFSNSRSEMNVSTLELGDSALYLCASSLGDTYTGELFFGEGSRLTVL.

The chain combines TRBV27 with TRBJ2-7; D may be TRBD2 (6 bases). The CDR3 loop spans 13 amino acids. CDR1 MNHEY and CDR2 SMNVEV come from the germline V gene (reference sequence). Trimming pared 6 bases from V and 5 bases from J, leaving 14 bases between. CDR3 protein: CASREGRGNEQYF. In nucleotides, the CDR3 is TGTGCCAGCAGGGAGGGGCGCGGAAACGAGCAGTACTTC.

V gene TRBV28 combines with J gene TRBJ2-7, with a possible D match to TRBD1 (7 bases). The CDR3 has 13 residues. The V gene lost 6 bases and the J gene lost 3 bases, with 12 bases spanning the gap. Germline CDR1 reads MDHEN; CDR2 reads SYDVKM. Here the CDR3 reads CASSRQGGYEQYF. In DNA, the CDR3 is TGTGCCAGCAGCCGACAGGGAGGCTACGAGCAGTACTTC.

The sample holds a few counts of this clone. The chain joins TRBV7-2 to TRBJ2-7; TRBD1 agrees at 9 bases. Per the germline V gene, CDR1 is SGHTA and CDR2 is FQGNSA. V shed 7 bases, J shed 4 bases, and the junction held 14 bases outside the gene matches. The CDR3 has 16 residues. CDR3 residues: CASNNPGGQGLYEQYF. The CDR3 DNA sequence: TGTGCCAGCAACAACCCCGGGGGACAGGGTTTGTACGAGCAGTACTTC.

This rearrangement joins TRBV20-1 to TRBJ2-7, with D possibly called TRBD1 or TRBD2 (5 bases each). Trimming cost V 3 bases and J 3 bases, with 21 bases left between them. The CDR3 is 16 amino acids. CDR1 and CDR2 from the germline V gene are DFQATT and SNEGSKA (reference sequence). The CDR3 DNA is TGCAGTGCTAGTGGGGGAGAGACAGAACTACGCTACGAGCAGTACTTC. Protein: CSASGGETELRYEQYF.

This clone was recorded a few times. The chain carries TRBV28 and TRBJ2-7; the D call may be TRBD1 or TRBD2 (7 bases each). The CDR3 is made up of 15 amino acids. Looked up from germline, CDR1 is MDHEN and CDR2 is SYDVKM. V lost 5 bases and J 4 bases, leaving 18 bases between the germline ends. The DNA of the CDR3 is TGTGCCAGCAGTCCGACAGGGAGGGACTCGTACGAGCAGTACTTC. Its protein is CASSPTGRDSYEQYF.